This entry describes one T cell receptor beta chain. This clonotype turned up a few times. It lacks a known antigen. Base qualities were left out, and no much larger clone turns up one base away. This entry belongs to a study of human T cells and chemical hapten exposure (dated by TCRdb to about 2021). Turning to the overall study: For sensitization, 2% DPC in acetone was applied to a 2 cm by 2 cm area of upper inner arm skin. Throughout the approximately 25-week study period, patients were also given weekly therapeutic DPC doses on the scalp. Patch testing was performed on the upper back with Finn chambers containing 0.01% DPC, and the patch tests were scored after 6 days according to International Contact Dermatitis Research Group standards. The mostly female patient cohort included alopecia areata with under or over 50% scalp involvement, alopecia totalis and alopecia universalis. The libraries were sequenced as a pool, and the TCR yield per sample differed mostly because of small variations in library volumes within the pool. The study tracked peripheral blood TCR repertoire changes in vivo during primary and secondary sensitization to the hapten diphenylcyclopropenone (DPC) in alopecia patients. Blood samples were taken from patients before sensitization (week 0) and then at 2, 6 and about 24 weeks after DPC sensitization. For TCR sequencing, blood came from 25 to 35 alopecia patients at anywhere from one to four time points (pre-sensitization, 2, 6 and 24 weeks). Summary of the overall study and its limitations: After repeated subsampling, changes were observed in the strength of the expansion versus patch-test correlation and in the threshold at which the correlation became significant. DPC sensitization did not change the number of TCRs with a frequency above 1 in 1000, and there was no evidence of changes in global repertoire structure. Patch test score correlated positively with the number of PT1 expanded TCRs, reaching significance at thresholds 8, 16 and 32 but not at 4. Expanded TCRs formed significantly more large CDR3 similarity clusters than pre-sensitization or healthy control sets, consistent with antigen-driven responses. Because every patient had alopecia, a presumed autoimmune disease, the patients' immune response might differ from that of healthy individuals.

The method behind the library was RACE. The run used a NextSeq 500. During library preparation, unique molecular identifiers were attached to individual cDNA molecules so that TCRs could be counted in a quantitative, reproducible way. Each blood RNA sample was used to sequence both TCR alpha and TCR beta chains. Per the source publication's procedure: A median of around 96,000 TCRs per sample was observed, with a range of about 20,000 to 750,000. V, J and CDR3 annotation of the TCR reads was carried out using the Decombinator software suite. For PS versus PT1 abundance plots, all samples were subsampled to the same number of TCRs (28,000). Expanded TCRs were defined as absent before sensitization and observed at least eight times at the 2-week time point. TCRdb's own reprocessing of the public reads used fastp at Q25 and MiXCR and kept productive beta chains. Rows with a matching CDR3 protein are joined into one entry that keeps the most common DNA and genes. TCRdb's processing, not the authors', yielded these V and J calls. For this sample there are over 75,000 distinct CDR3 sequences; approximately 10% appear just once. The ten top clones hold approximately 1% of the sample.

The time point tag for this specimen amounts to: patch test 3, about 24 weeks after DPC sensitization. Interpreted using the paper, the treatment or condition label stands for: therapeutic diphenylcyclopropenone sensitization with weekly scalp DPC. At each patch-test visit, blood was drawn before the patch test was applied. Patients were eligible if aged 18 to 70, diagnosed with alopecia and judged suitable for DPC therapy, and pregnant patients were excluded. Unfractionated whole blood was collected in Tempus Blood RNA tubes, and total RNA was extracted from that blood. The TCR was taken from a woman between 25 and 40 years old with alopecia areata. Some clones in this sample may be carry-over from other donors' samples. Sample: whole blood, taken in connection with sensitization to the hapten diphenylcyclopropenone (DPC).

The CDR3 has the sequence CSARGLVGGATDTQYF. The DNA is TGCAGTGCTAGAGGACTAGTGGGAGGGGCCACAGATACGCAGTATTTT. The rearranged chain carries TRBV20-1 and TRBJ2-3, with 7 central nucleotides matching TRBD2. At the junction V is shortened by 1 base and J by 2 bases; bases outside the gene matches: 9. Reading from cysteine to phenylalanine, the CDR3 counts 16 amino acids. Kept here is only the CDR3 DNA, which spans 48 bases and is read in frame from base 1. Via the germline V gene (reference sequence), CDR1 is DFQATT and CDR2 SNEGSKA.